This TCR beta chain emerged from a study of tumor and adjacent non-tumor tissue in lung cancer. Study-wide context: The cohort had 12 adenocarcinoma, a couple of squamous cell and 1 small cell patients. About 4.2 million productive TCRbeta reads were obtained per sample on average.

The length of the CDR3 is 14 residues. Between the trimmed V and J ends, which lost 5 bases and 4 bases, there was a span of 17 bases. CDR1 is SQVTM, CDR2 ANQGSEA, per germline. The library came from three nested PCR rounds adapted from ARM-PCR protocols. TCRdb redid the calling of the multiplex PCR reads with MiXCR, one entry per CDR3 protein. In the table there are roughly 93,000 distinct CDR3 sequences, less than 80% of which are singletons. The template was RNA from unsorted bulk tissue. Worth noting for this clonotype: Just one base apart from a much larger clone, this may be a read error.

The source material was lung tumor tissue. The chain has TRBV29-1 and TRBJ2-5; D tentatively fits TRBD1 or TRBD2 (5 bases each). This clonotype originated in a man aged 60 to 75 with non-small cell lung cancer. The CDR3 nucleotides are TGCAGCGTTTCTCCCGGGGCGACTGGAGAGACCCAGTACTTC. Translating gives CSVSPGATGETQYF. The whole variable domain, filled in from reference TRBV29-1 and TRBJ2-5, reads SAVISQKPSRDICQRGTSLTIQCQVDSQVTMMFWYRQQPGQSLTLIATANQGSEATYESGFVIDKFPISRPNLTFSTLTVSNMSPEDSSIYLCSVSPGATGETQYFGPGTRLLVL.